This entry lists 5 T cell receptor beta chains sequenced from one sample in a study of CD8+ T cells in alopecia areata. RNA was extracted and reverse transcribed into cDNA as the sequencing template. TCRdb's copy holds only in-frame clones and misses some; the assay was immunoSEQ multiplex PCR. The sample comprises about 180,000 clones, around three fifths of which are singletons, and roughly 14% rests with the top ten. Material: CD4+ T cells sorted from blood, obtained at week 0. The receptors stem from a human donor with alopecia areata.

In its sample, this clone was seen a few times. The gene calls are TRBV29-1 and TRBJ1-1; 7 bases fit TRBD1. J was trimmed by 11 bases and V by 4 bases; bases with no gene match: 19. From germline, CDR1 is SQVTM and CDR2 ANQGSEA. This CDR3 has 15 residues. The CDR3 reads CSVAFLDRRLLNAFF. The CDR3 nucleotides read TGCAGCGTTGCCTTCTTGGACAGGCGGCTTCTGAACGCTTTCTTT. The entire variable domain, with the rest obtained from reference TRBV29-1 and TRBJ1-1, is as follows: SAVISQKPSRDICQRGTSLTIQCQVDSQVTMMFWYRQQPGQSLTLIATANQGSEATYESGFVIDKFPISRPNLTFSTLTVSNMSPEDSSIYLCSVAFLDRRLLNAFFGQGTRLTVV.

Worth noting for this clone: One end of the junction varies from germline; a read error may be responsible. The CDR3 sequence: CASSLAAGTREF. CDR3 DNA: TGTGCCAGCAGCTTAGCAGCCGGGACACGAGAGTTC. The chain combines TRBV7-2 with TRBJ2-7; the D gene is possibly TRBD1 (6 bases). From germline, CDR1 is SGHTA and CDR2 FQGNSA. The CDR3 length is 12 residues.

This clone was detected a few times. V is TRBV7-2 and J is TRBJ1-6; tentatively, D is TRBD1 (5 bases). From germline, CDR1 is SGHTA and CDR2 FQGNSA. This CDR3 is 14 amino acids long. V was clipped by 1 base and J by 10 bases, with 11 bases between them. The CDR3 coding sequence is TGTGCCAGCAGCTTAGGGCAGGGTATCTCACCCCTCCACTTT. It encodes CASSLGQGISPLHF.

This clone was observed a handful of times. V usage is TRBV6-1 and J usage is TRBJ2-3, with 12 bases that match TRBD2. There are 14 residues in the CDR3. The germline V gene encodes CDR1 MNHNS and CDR2 SASEGT. V shed 5 bases, J shed 9 bases, and the junction held 6 bases outside the gene matches. CDR3 loop: CASSLRLAGDTQYF. The CDR3 nucleotides read TGTGCCAGCAGTCTTAGACTAGCGGGGGACACGCAGTATTTT.

CDR3 DNA sequence: TGTGCCAGCAGCTCAGGGGGGTGGGCCTACGAGCAGTACTTC. This encodes CASSSGGWAYEQYF. The chain uses TRBV7-2 and TRBJ2-7; possibly TRBD1 for D (7 bases). This CDR3 comprises 14 residues. V dropped 4 bases and J dropped 2 bases, with 12 bases sitting between them. Per germline, CDR1 SGHTA and CDR2 FQGNSA.